The rows below give T cell receptor beta chains drawn from one sample of a study of OX40 agonist ivuxolimab in advanced cancers. Sequencing used immunoSEQ multiplex PCR; TCRdb keeps in-frame clones, though not all of them. The sample has roughly 25,000 clones, over 70% seen once. The starting material was CD4+ or CD8+ T cells sorted from blood, obtained in a trial of the OX40 agonist ivuxolimab. Receptors originate from an adult with an advanced solid tumor such as melanoma, head and neck, liver or kidney cancer. Each CDR3 is given with its conserved first and last residue.

CASSLAQGEGARSNEQFF TRBV7-9 18
CASSLQGQGGGYTF TRBV5-1 14
CASRVSLGGPYEQYF TRBV5-1 15
CAWSPGGNYGYTF TRBV30 13
CASSDSAGHRNTGELFF TRBV6-1 17
CASSLTKNTEAFF TRBV5-1 13
CASSLGQGGMYQPQHF TRBV7-2 16
CASGDFSYEQYF TRBV27 12
CASSSVGQGRANEKLFF TRBV5-1 17
CASRPGQNTEAFF TRBV6-5 13
CASSLAQRGRDTQYF TRBV5-1 15
CASSQRGISYEQYF TRBV18 14
CASRGDSSNQPQHF TRBV2 14
CASSLAAARDEQFF TRBV5-1 14
CATSGTANTEAFF TRBV10-3 13
CASSVQQGSYEQYF TRBV2 14
CASSFGQGDQPQHF TRBV5-1 14
CAWTPGGETQYF TRBV30 12
CASSPRTSGYEQYF TRBV2 14
CASSIGGSQETQYF TRBV19 14
CASSKGDLGTGELFF TRBV10-1 15
CAISESGGLNYGYTF TRBV10-3 15
CASSTRDRTDSGNTIYF TRBV18 17
CASSAKPWGQGVNGYTF TRBV9 17
CASSLGHYGNTIYF TRBV11-2 14
CASSLDGRGQAFF TRBV11-2 13